This is a list of T cell receptor beta chains from one sample in a study of response to subunit inactivated influenza vaccine. TCRdb re-analysed the RT-PCR reads in MiXCR, keeping a single row per CDR3 protein. The sample yields more than 700,000 distinct CDR3 sequences, over 20% seen once. Sample: PBMCs from blood, taken more than 4 days after vaccination. Receptors were obtained from a man aged 45 to 65 who received an inactivated influenza vaccine. Both conserved end residues are part of each CDR3. The order of the fields is CDR3 protein, CDR3 DNA, clone size, D gene, V gene, J gene. The D gene is left open where the match is weak. Clone size is given for some rows only: seen once, a few or many times, or a class if the clone is expanded.

CANRGPQFF	TGTGCCAATCGAGGCCCCCAGTTCTTC	.	.	TRBV2	TRBJ2-1
CASSLEQAGETQYF	TGCGCCAGCAGCTTGGAACAGGCCGGGGAGACCCAGTACTTC	.	.	TRBV5-1	TRBJ2-5
CASSRTGEIETQYF	TGTGCCAGCAGCCGGACAGGGGAGATAGAGACCCAGTACTTC	few	TRBD1	TRBV7-2	TRBJ2-5
CASSRTSADTQYF	TGTGCCAGCAGCCGAACTAGCGCAGATACGCAGTATTTT	.	TRBD2	TRBV9	TRBJ2-3
CASSRGLAGALRRETQYF	TGCGCCAGCAGCCGAGGACTAGCGGGGGCCCTCCGAAGAGAGACCCAGTACTTC	.	TRBD2	TRBV5-1	TRBJ2-5
CASSLLSGGANEQFF	TGTGCCAGCAGTTTATTATCTGGAGGGGCCAATGAGCAGTTCTTC	few	.	TRBV28	TRBJ2-1
CSALRLAGDYEQYF	TGCAGTGCTCTGAGACTAGCGGGAGACTACGAGCAGTACTTC	.	TRBD2	TRBV20-1	TRBJ2-7
CASRLAGAIDTQYF	TGTGCCAGCAGGCTAGCGGGAGCAATAGATACGCAGTATTTT	few	TRBD2	TRBV12-3/TRBV12-4	TRBJ2-3
CASSQDASTNEKLFF	TGTGCCAGCAGCCAAGATGCATCAACTAATGAAAAACTGTTTTTT	.	.	TRBV4-2	TRBJ1-4
CSVTPGLATDTQYF	TGCAGTGTTACACCGGGACTAGCTACAGATACGCAGTATTTT	many	TRBD2	TRBV20-1	TRBJ2-3
CASSLGLLPGLQETQYF	TGCGCCAGCAGCTTGGGCCTCTTACCTGGGCTCCAAGAGACCCAGTACTTC	.	.	TRBV5-1	TRBJ2-5
CASSTDSRPYNEQFF	TGTGCCAGCAGCACAGACAGCCGTCCCTACAATGAGCAGTTCTTC	few	.	TRBV7-2	TRBJ2-1
CASSIGPRTDTQYF	TGTGCCAGCAGTATCGGCCCCAGGACAGATACGCAGTATTTT	many	.	TRBV6-1	TRBJ2-3